This T cell receptor beta chain was sequenced for a study of regulatory T cells in long-lasting Graves disease. Background on the study: Patients met the persistent Graves' disease definition after over 5 years of antithyroid drugs with positive TSH receptor antibodies.

Time point specified: persistent/refractory GD, antithyroid drugs over 5 years with positive TRAb. Extracted RNA from PBMCs served as the source of the TCR library. The authors built TCR beta libraries using iRepertoire HTBI primers and Arm-PCR of CDR3 regions. TCRdb re-called the multiplex PCR reads through MiXCR, storing one row per CDR3 protein. The sample includes about 430,000 distinct CDR3 sequences, roughly 21% seen only once; the top ten take roughly an eighth. Points from the study as a whole: Exclusively peripheral blood, rather than thyroid tissue, was studied. With 2,500 to 3,500 shared public clonotypes, persistent patients exceeded new patients, who shared about a thousand.

Germline V gene data show CDR1 as LNHDA and CDR2 as SQIVND (reference sequence). The length of the CDR3 is 14 residues. With 6 bases clipped from V and 5 bases from J, the junction kept 6 bases outside the gene matches. This clonotype was seen a handful of times. As yet, its antigen is unknown. V and J are TRBV19 and TRBJ2-1; 8 bases fit TRBD1. The TCR was taken from a female donor with Graves disease. This specimen was peripheral blood mononuclear cells (PBMCs), taken when the disease was refractory, from a patient treated with antithyroid drugs. DNA of the CDR3: TGTGCCAGTAGAGCGGACAGGGTGGACAATGAGCAGTTCTTC. This gives the protein CASRADRVDNEQFF.